The sequence of this T cell receptor (beta chain) was determined in a study of cytomegalovirus exposure and HLA in healthy donors. The CDR3 covers 15 residues. J was trimmed by 4 bases and V by 1 base; bases with no gene match: 4. Germline loops: CDR1 LNHNV, CDR2 YYDKDF (reference sequence). Clones were sequenced by immunoSEQ multiplex PCR, and TCRdb holds only the in-frame ones, with some missing. The data hold roughly 120,000 clones, with 88% observed a single time. The TCR comes from a woman between 18 and 29 years old in good health and CMV-seronegative. The chain has TRBV15 and TRBJ1-3; 7 nucleotides align to TRBD1. The specimen sequenced was PBMCs. CDR3 sequence reads: CATSRVWDSGNTIYF. CDR3 nucleotides: TGTGCCACCAGCAGAGTGTGGGACAGCGGAAACACCATATATTTT.